Only one count was recorded for the clone carrying this T cell receptor beta chain. The source of the sample is a study of blood T cell repertoires in COVID-19. The wider study: There were acute and convalescent COVID-19 samples, and they came from the United States, Italy and Spain. Sample material is recorded as cDNA or gDNA derived from T cells, B-cell-depleted T cells, or PBMCs.

Original processing notes: Reference gene primer amplification gave nucleated cell count estimates. TCRdb keeps only in-frame clones here, not all; method: immunoSEQ multiplex PCR. V and J calls and clone size are those listed in that table; D and trimming were worked out from the DNA. The table lists over 70,000 clones, approximately 80% of them singletons. Material: peripheral blood. This sequence originates from a woman of 80 years or more with acute or convalescent COVID-19.

DNA for the CDR3: TGTGCCAGCAGCTCCAGACAGGGGCTTGAAAAACTGTTTTTT. It translates to CASSSRQGLEKLFF. This chain links TRBV7-9 with TRBJ1-4; TRBD1 agrees at 8 bases. The CDR3 spans 14 residues. V shed 4 bases, J shed 7 bases, and the junction held 5 bases outside the gene matches. The germline gives CDR1 SEHNR, CDR2 FQNEAQ (reference sequence). The whole variable domain, remainder taken from reference TRBV7-9 and TRBJ1-4, is DTGVSQNPRHKITKRGQNVTFRCDPISEHNRLYWYRQTLGQGPEFLTYFQNEAQLEKSRLLSDRFSAERPKGSFSTLEIQRTEQGDSAMYLCASSSRQGLEKLFFGSGTQLSVL.